Shown below are 11 T cell receptor beta chains from a single sample sequenced in a study of identical twins. TCRdb called the 5' RACE reads again in MiXCR, with one record for every CDR3 protein. The data show roughly 690,000 distinct CDR3 sequences, 6% to 6.5% seen once. Sequenced sample: naive T cells sorted from blood. The receptors stem from a man between 18 and 29 years old in good health.

Only a few counts were recorded for this clonotype. The chain links TRBV6-2 or TRBV6-3 to TRBJ2-7; D remains unclear. This CDR3 spans 16 amino acids. V was cut by 2 bases and J by 1 base, with 15 bases left in between. Germline-derived CDR1 and CDR2 are MNHEY and SVGEGT. The CDR3 region is CASSYGKVAASYEQYF. The CDR3 DNA reads TGTGCCAGCAGTTACGGGAAGGTGGCGGCTTCCTACGAGCAGTACTTC.

This clonotype was counted ten times or more. The chain couples TRBV12-3 or TRBV12-4 to TRBJ2-1, with D possibly matching TRBD1 (5 bases). This CDR3 is 14 amino acids long. V was clipped by 6 bases and J by 5 bases, with 14 bases between them. In DNA, the CDR3 is TGTGCCAGCAGCTATCCCCCGACAGACAATGAGCAGTTCTTC. This translates into CASSYPPTDNEQFF.

This clonotype was seen more than once but under ten times. The chain uses TRBV3-1 and TRBJ1-1; D remains unclear. CDR3 length: 13 residues. The germline V gene has CDR1 LGHDT and CDR2 YNNKEL (reference sequence). The germline V and J ends were trimmed by 4 bases and 4 bases, with 10 bases remaining between them. CDR3 DNA sequence: TGTGCCAGCAGCCGTCGTTCGGGCACTGAAGCTTTCTTT. Amino acids: CASSRRSGTEAFF.

The V and J genes are TRBV18 and TRBJ2-7, with D perhaps being TRBD1 or TRBD2 (5 bases each). Germline V gene sequence: CDR1 KGHSH, CDR2 LQKENI. V was cut by 5 bases and J by 0 bases, with 11 bases left in between. The CDR3 has 14 residues. The CDR3, as DNA: TGTGCCAGCTCAAGGGACGCATTCTCCTACGAGCAGTACTTC. It translates to CASSRDAFSYEQYF.

This clonotype was recorded a few times. The chain's CDR3 is CASSQDGELRETQYF. DNA of the CDR3: TGCGCCAGCAGCCAAGATGGGGAGCTACGAGAGACCCAGTACTTC. The chain recombines TRBV4-3 with TRBJ2-5; D is possibly TRBD2 (5 bases). This CDR3 has 15 residues. The V gene lost 0 bases and the J gene lost 4 bases, with 12 bases spanning the gap. Germline CDR1 LGHNA, CDR2 YSLEER.

This clonotype was seen at least ten times. The chain employs TRBV10-2 and TRBJ2-5, with 9 bases identical to TRBD1. Germline-derived CDR1 and CDR2 are WSHSY and SAAADI. J was trimmed by 5 bases and V by 3 bases; bases with no gene match: 4. CDR3 length: 14 residues. The CDR3 region is CASSDAGTGETQYF. CDR3 nucleotide sequence: TGCGCCAGCAGTGACGCCGGGACAGGGGAGACCCAGTACTTC.

The gene calls are TRBV6-1 and TRBJ2-3, with 13 nucleotides matching TRBD2. The V gene end was trimmed by 6 bases and the J gene end by 4 bases; junction bases not matched to a gene: 4. CDR1 is MNHNS and CDR2 is SASEGT in the germline V gene. This CDR3 spans 15 amino acids. Here the CDR3 reads CASRTGLAGPDTQYF. In nucleotides, the CDR3 is TGTGCCAGCAGGACGGGACTAGCGGGACCAGATACGCAGTATTTT.

This clonotype has just a few counts. The CDR3 reads CASSSKSGSEQFF. The CDR3 DNA sequence: TGTGCCAGCAGCTCAAAGTCAGGGAGTGAGCAGTTCTTC. The chain carries TRBV7-2 and TRBJ2-1, with D possibly being TRBD1 or TRBD2 (5 bases each). CDR3 length equals 13 residues. CDR1 SGHTA and CDR2 FQGNSA come from the germline V gene. V lost 4 bases and J lost 9, with 13 bases in between.

This chain links TRBV4-3 with TRBJ2-1, with 10 positions matching TRBD2. V lost 1 base to trimming and J lost 8 bases; unmatched junction nucleotides: 14. The germline CDR1 and CDR2 sequences are LGHNA and YSLEER. The CDR3 is 18 residues long. The CDR3 here is CASSQVAPSGSLWDEQFF. As DNA, the CDR3 is TGCGCCAGCAGCCAAGTGGCCCCTAGCGGGAGCCTTTGGGATGAGCAGTTCTTC.

This chain links TRBV6-5 with TRBJ2-6; no clear D. The CDR3 runs to 15 residues. The V end was cut by 6 bases, the J end by 1 base, with 10 bases between. Per germline, CDR1 MNHEY and CDR2 SVGAGI. The CDR3 DNA sequence: TGTGCCAGCAGCTACGGAACATCTGGGGCCAACGTCCTGACTTTC. It translates to CASSYGTSGANVLTF.

This clonotype has a count of ten or more. The gene calls are TRBV20-1 and TRBJ2-7, with 9 bases aligning to TRBD1. V gave up 1 base and J gave up 1 base; unmatched junction bases: 2. The CDR3 is 14 amino acids. Germline lookup yields CDR1 DFQATT and CDR2 SNEGSKA (reference sequence). The CDR3 nucleotides are TGCAGTGCTAGAGCGGACAGGGGTTCCTACGAGCAGTACTTC. Translation: CSARADRGSYEQYF.